A single sample gave rise to the 28 T cell receptor beta chains below, sequenced in a study of T cell changes during pregnancy in multiple sclerosis. Repertoires were generated with immunoSEQ multiplex PCR, while TCRdb's copy carries only in-frame clones and drops some. The sample yields tens of thousands of clones, 92% seen once. Source: peripheral blood, taken in the third trimester of pregnancy. The receptors shown here come from a female donor in good health, enrolled as a control in a pregnancy study.

The chain couples TRBV6-5 to TRBJ1-6; D gene unclear. V lost 2 bases to trimming and J lost 5 bases, with 10 bases between them. This CDR3 comprises 15 residues. Germline-derived CDR1 and CDR2 are MNHEY and SVGAGI. The CDR3 bases are TGTGCCAGCAGTTACCAACCAGGCCATAATTCACCCCTCCACTTT. Translating gives CASSYQPGHNSPLHF.

This chain uses TRBV10-1 with TRBJ2-6, with TRBD2 matching over 9 bases. The CDR3 extends over 20 amino acids. Per germline, CDR1 WNHNN and CDR2 SYGVQD (reference sequence). Trimming took 7 bases from V and 1 from J; bases not matched to a gene: 17. CDR3 sequence reads: CASNPTIRGGALSGANVLTF. DNA for the CDR3: TGCGCCAGCAATCCCACGATTCGCGGGGGGGCTTTATCTGGGGCCAACGTCCTGACTTTC.

This clone was picked up a small number of times. The rearrangement uses TRBV2 and TRBJ1-1; TRBD1 might be the D (5 bases). CDR1 is SNHLY, CDR2 FYNNEI, per germline. The CDR3 consists of 13 residues. The V gene lost 6 bases and the J gene lost 8 bases, with 16 bases spanning the gap. The CDR3 reads CASRQPGLGEAFF. CDR3 nucleotide sequence: TGTGCCAGCAGGCAACCAGGGTTGGGAGAAGCTTTCTTT.

The chain is built from TRBV4-3 and TRBJ2-7; TRBD2 matches 7 bases. Germline CDR1 reads LGHNA; CDR2 reads YSLEER. The trim removed 3 bases at V and 2 bases at J, leaving 4 bases unmatched. This CDR3 is 14 amino acids long. The CDR3 protein is CASSQGLPAYEQYF. In nucleotides, the CDR3 is TGCGCCAGCAGCCAGGGACTACCAGCCTACGAGCAGTACTTC.

V usage is TRBV19 and J usage is TRBJ2-1, with 9 nucleotides matching TRBD2. Germline values: CDR1 LNHDA, CDR2 SQIVND (reference sequence). V was pared by 3 bases and J by 1 base, with 1 base of the junction left unmatched. The CDR3 sequence is 15 residues long. The CDR3 sequence is CASSISGRSYNEQFF. In DNA form, the CDR3 reads TGTGCCAGTAGTATTAGCGGGAGATCCTACAATGAGCAGTTCTTC.

V and J are TRBV7-2 and TRBJ2-7; TRBD1 matches 7 bases. Trimming at V came to 5 bases and at J to 0 bases, leaving 4 bases not matched to a gene. The CDR3 covers 14 residues. Germline V lookup: CDR1 SGHTA, CDR2 FQGNSA. The CDR3 DNA sequence: TGTGCCAGCAGCGTCGGACAGGCCTCCTACGAGCAGTACTTC. It is translated as CASSVGQASYEQYF. Full variable domain (rest looked up from reference TRBV7-2 and TRBJ2-7): GAGVSQSPSNKVTEKGKDVELRCDPISGHTALYWYRQSLGQGLEFLIYFQGNSAPDKSGLPSDRFSAERTGGSVSTLTIQRTQQEDSAVYLCASSVGQASYEQYFGPGTRLTVT.

This chain links TRBV9 with TRBJ1-3, with D uncertain. Trimming removed 3 bases from V and 2 bases from J, with 9 bases in between. Germline CDR1 and CDR2: SGDLS and YYNGEE. This CDR3 has 14 residues. The CDR3 sequence: CASSARRTGNTIYF. The CDR3 DNA is TGTGCCAGCAGCGCAAGGAGGACTGGAAACACCATATATTTT.

J is TRBJ1-3 and V is TRBV4-2, with 8 positions matching TRBD1. The CDR3 length is 15 residues. The germline gives CDR1 LGHNA, CDR2 YNFKEQ. V trimming: 1 base; J trimming: 3 bases; junction bases outside the gene matches: 2. The CDR3 DNA follows: TGTGCCAGCAGCCAAGTAGACAGGGGTGGAAACACCATATATTTT. Translated: CASSQVDRGGNTIYF.

This chain links TRBV19 with TRBJ1-5; perhaps TRBD1 as D (5 bases). With 0 bases removed from V and 2 bases from J, the gap between germline ends came to 8 bases. From germline, CDR1 is LNHDA and CDR2 SQIVND (reference sequence). The CDR3 is 15 residues long. This CDR3 is CASSIEGAGNQPQHF. Here the CDR3 DNA reads TGTGCCAGTAGTATAGAAGGGGCGGGCAATCAGCCCCAGCATTTT.

The rearrangement links TRBV14 to TRBJ1-1; unclear D gene. Germline CDR1 and CDR2: SGHDN and FVKESK. The length of the CDR3 is 13 residues. V shed 5 bases and J shed 1 base, with 8 bases lying between them. CDR3: CASSLDWNTEAFF. CDR3 in DNA: TGTGCCAGCAGCTTGGACTGGAACACTGAAGCTTTCTTT.

The V gene is TRBV7-8, the J gene TRBJ2-3; 7 bases agree with TRBD1. The germline CDR1 and CDR2 sequences are SGHVS and FQNEAQ. V shed 6 bases, J shed 3 bases, and the junction held 9 bases outside the gene matches. The CDR3 extends over 15 amino acids. The DNA for the CDR3 is TGTGCCAGCAGTCACCGGGACAGAGTAACAGATACGCAGTATTTT. Translating gives CASSHRDRVTDTQYF.

This chain joins TRBV10-2 and TRBJ1-4; TRBD1 aligns across 7 bases. CDR3 length equals 15 residues. Germline V CDR1 and CDR2: WSHSY, SAAADI. Germline trimming cut 9 bases from V and 8 bases from J; bases unmatched to any gene: 15. The CDR3 loop reads CASSDRGRGWEKLFF. Here the CDR3 DNA reads TGCGCCAGTTCGGATAGGGGGCGAGGTTGGGAAAAACTGTTTTTT.

The genes are TRBV11-1 and TRBJ2-3; 8 bases line up with TRBD2. CDR1 is SGHAT and CDR2 is FQDESV in the germline V gene (reference sequence). V lost 1 base and J lost 3; bases outside the gene matches: 0. CDR3 length: 14 residues. The CDR3 is CASSLGGGTDTQYF. In nucleotides, the CDR3 is TGTGCCAGCAGCTTAGGCGGGGGGACAGATACGCAGTATTTT.

This clone has just a few counts. The chain combines TRBV5-1 with TRBJ2-2; a weak D match, TRBD1 (6 bases). CDR1 and CDR2 from the germline V gene are SGHRS and YFSETQ. CDR3 length: 15 amino acids. The V end was cut by 2 bases, the J end by 0 bases, with 8 bases between. The CDR3 loop is CASSFGQPNTGELFF. CDR3 coding DNA: TGCGCCAGCAGCTTCGGACAGCCGAACACCGGGGAGCTGTTTTTT.

This chain connects TRBV28 to TRBJ2-1; 9 nucleotides line up with TRBD1. After removal of 2 bases from V and 4 bases from J, the junction contained 3 bases not matched to a gene. Germline loops: CDR1 MDHEN, CDR2 SYDVKM. The CDR3 is 15 amino acids. CDR3 sequence reads: CASSLPGTGYNEQFF. CDR3 nucleotides: TGTGCCAGCAGTTTACCCGGGACAGGGTACAATGAGCAGTTCTTC.

The chain has TRBV5-4 and TRBJ1-1, with D possibly being TRBD1 (6 bases). CDR1 is SGHNT and CDR2 is YYREEE in the germline V gene (reference sequence). V was trimmed by 5 bases and J by 1 base, leaving 9 bases between them. This CDR3 is 13 amino acids long. The CDR3 protein is CASRLQGNTEAFF. Here the CDR3 DNA reads TGTGCCAGCAGGTTACAGGGGAACACTGAAGCTTTCTTT.

The genes are TRBV7-9 and TRBJ1-1; no reliable D call. This CDR3 is 14 amino acids long. V was cut by 7 bases and J by 1 base, with 13 bases left in between. Germline V gene sequence: CDR1 SEHNR, CDR2 FQNEAQ (reference sequence). The CDR3 sequence: CASTNKPGNTEAFF. As DNA, the CDR3 is TGTGCCAGCACAAACAAGCCAGGGAACACTGAAGCTTTCTTT.

This clone was seen just once. CDR3 nucleotide sequence: TGTGCCAGCAGTGAGGGACAGTTACACGAGCAGTACTTC. This encodes CASSEGQLHEQYF. This chain joins TRBV6-1 and TRBJ2-5, with TRBD1 identical over 7 bases. The tail of the sequence fits TRBJ2-7 better, so the J call may be wrong. The CDR3 loop spans 13 amino acids. The germline CDR1 and CDR2 sequences are MNHNS and SASEGT.

The gene calls are TRBV7-2 and TRBJ2-5; D is ambiguous. V lost 6 bases to trimming and J lost 3 bases, with 5 bases between them. This CDR3 has 11 residues. The germline CDR1 and CDR2 sequences are SGHTA and FQGNSA. The CDR3 is CASRVEETQYF. The CDR3 DNA is TGTGCCAGCAGGGTAGAAGAGACCCAGTACTTC. Complete variable domain (other parts from reference TRBV7-2 and TRBJ2-5): GAGVSQSPSNKVTEKGKDVELRCDPISGHTALYWYRQSLGQGLEFLIYFQGNSAPDKSGLPSDRFSAERTGGSVSTLTIQRTQQEDSAVYLCASRVEETQYFGPGTRLLVL.

The DNA for the CDR3 is TGCACCAGCAGCCAACCCGTGGGGGGACAGGGGTCCGCCGAGCAGTACTTC. Translated: CTSSQPVGGQGSAEQYF. The V call is TRBV1, the J call TRBJ2-7; TRBD1, the table's D call, was not compared with the DNA. TRBV1 is reported as a pseudogene. The CDR3 runs to 17 residues.

In its sample, this clone was seen once. The rearrangement joins TRBV5-8 to TRBJ1-1; unclear D gene. The CDR3 is 13 amino acids. Germline CDR1 SGHTS, CDR2 YDEGEE. Trimming cost V 3 bases and J 7 bases, with 13 bases left between them. Here the CDR3 reads CASSSQVLGEAFF. The CDR3 DNA reads TGTGCCAGCAGCTCCCAGGTGCTGGGTGAAGCTTTCTTT.

This rearrangement joins TRBV13 to TRBJ1-2, with 7 bases matching TRBD1. With V trimmed by 4 bases and J by 4 bases, 18 bases remained unmatched. The germline gives CDR1 PRHDT, CDR2 FYEKMQ (reference sequence). The CDR3 is 18 amino acids. The CDR3 sequence: CASSSELGQFGAGYGYTF. The DNA for the CDR3 is TGTGCCAGCAGCTCTGAACTGGGACAGTTCGGAGCAGGCTATGGCTACACCTTC.

The genes are TRBV4-3 and TRBJ2-6; TRBD1 agrees at 7 bases. V trimming: 0 bases; J trimming: 6 bases; junction bases outside the gene matches: 11. Germline assignment: CDR1 LGHNA and CDR2 YSLEER. The CDR3 is 18 residues long. The CDR3, as DNA: TGCGCCAGCAGCCAAGAAGTAGGGGGCTTAGGTGTGGCCAACGTCCTGACTTTC. It translates to CASSQEVGGLGVANVLTF.

This chain uses TRBV7-9 with TRBJ1-2, with D possibly matching TRBD1 (5 bases). Trimming took off 7 bases at V and 8 bases at J, with 20 bases between the two ends. The CDR3 runs 14 residues. CDR1 and CDR2 (germline): SEHNR, FQNEAQ (reference sequence). CDR3 in DNA: TGTGCCAGCACACTTTTGGAGACAGCAAGAGGCTACACCTTC. Protein sequence: CASTLLETARGYTF.

The CDR3 region has the DNA TGTGGTACCTTAGCGGGTTCAGGGGCAGATACGCAGTATTTT. The encoded protein is CGTLAGSGADTQYF. The chain has TRBV2 and TRBJ2-3; weak D call: TRBD2 (7 bases). The CDR3 consists of 14 residues. Germline V gene data show CDR1 as SNHLY and CDR2 as FYNNEI.

Concerning this clone itself: A read error may produce the germline difference seen at one junction end. The genes are TRBV6-4 and TRBJ1-2; D is ambiguous. CDR1 MRHNA and CDR2 SNTAGT come from the germline V gene. The CDR3 is 8 amino acids. DNA for the CDR3: TGCTCCAACTATGGCTACACCTTC. Amino acids: CSNYGYTF.

This clone was seen a handful of times. The gene calls are TRBV20-1 and TRBJ1-1; D ambiguous. With 3 bases removed from V and 3 bases from J, the gap between germline ends came to 5 bases. The CDR3 length is 11 residues. Germline V CDR1 and CDR2: DFQATT, SNEGSKA (reference sequence). The chain's CDR3 is CSARPDTEAFF. The CDR3 DNA follows: TGCAGTGCTAGGCCAGACACTGAAGCTTTCTTT.

This chain uses TRBV28 with TRBJ2-5; 7 bases align to TRBD1. Per the germline V gene, CDR1 is MDHEN and CDR2 is SYDVKM. V lost 5 bases to trimming and J lost 1 base; unmatched junction nucleotides: 13. This CDR3 has 17 amino acids. The CDR3 DNA reads TGTGCCAGCAGTCCTGGACAGGCTATGACCTTCCAAGAGACCCAGTACTTC. Its protein is CASSPGQAMTFQETQYF. Full variable domain (missing parts from reference TRBV28 and TRBJ2-5): DVKVTQSSRYLVKRTGEKVFLECVQDMDHENMFWYRQDPGLGLRLIYFSYDVKMKEKGDIPEGYSVSREKKERFSLILESASTNQTSMYLCASSPGQAMTFQETQYFGPGTRLLVL.